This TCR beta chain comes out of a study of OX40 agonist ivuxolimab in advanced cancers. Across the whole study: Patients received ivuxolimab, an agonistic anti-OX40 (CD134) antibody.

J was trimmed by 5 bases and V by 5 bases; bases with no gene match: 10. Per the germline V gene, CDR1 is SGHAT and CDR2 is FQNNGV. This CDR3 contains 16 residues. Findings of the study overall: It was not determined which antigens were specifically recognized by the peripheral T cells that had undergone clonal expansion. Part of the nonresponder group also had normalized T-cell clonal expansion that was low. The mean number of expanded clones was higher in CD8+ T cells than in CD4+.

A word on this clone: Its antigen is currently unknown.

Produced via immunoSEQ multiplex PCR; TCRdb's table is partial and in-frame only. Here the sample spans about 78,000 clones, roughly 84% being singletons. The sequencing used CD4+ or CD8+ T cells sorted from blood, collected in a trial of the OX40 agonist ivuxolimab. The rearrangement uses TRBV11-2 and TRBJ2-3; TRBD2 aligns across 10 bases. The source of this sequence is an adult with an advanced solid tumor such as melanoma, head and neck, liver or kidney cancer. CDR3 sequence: CASSPTASGSGDTQYF. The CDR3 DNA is TGTGCCAGCAGCCCGACGGCTAGCGGGAGTGGAGATACGCAGTATTTT.